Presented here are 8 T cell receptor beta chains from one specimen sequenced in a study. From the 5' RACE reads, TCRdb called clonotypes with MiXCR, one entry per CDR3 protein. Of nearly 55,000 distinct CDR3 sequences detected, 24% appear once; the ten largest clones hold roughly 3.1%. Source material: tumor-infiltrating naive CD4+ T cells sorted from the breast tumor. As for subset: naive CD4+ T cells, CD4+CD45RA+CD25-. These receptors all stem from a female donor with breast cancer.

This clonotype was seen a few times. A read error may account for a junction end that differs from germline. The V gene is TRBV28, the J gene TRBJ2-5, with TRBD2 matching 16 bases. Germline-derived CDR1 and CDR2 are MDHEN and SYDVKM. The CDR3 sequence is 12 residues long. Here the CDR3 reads CASAGLAGGGRF. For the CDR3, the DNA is TGTGCCAGCGCGGGACTAGCGGGAGGGGGGCGCTTC.

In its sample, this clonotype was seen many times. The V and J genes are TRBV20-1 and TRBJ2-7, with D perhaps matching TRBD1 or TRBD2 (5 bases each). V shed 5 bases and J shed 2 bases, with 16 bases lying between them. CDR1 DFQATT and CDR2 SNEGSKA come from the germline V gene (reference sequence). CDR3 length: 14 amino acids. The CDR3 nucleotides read TGCAGTGCTCCGGGACGCCCTTCCCCCTACGAGCAGTACTTC. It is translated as CSAPGRPSPYEQYF.

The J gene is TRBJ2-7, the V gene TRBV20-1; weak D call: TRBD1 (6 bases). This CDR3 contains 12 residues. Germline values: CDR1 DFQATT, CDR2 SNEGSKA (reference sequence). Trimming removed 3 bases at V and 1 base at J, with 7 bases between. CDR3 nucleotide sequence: TGCAGTGCTAGGGACAGATCCTACGAGCAGTACTTC. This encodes CSARDRSYEQYF.

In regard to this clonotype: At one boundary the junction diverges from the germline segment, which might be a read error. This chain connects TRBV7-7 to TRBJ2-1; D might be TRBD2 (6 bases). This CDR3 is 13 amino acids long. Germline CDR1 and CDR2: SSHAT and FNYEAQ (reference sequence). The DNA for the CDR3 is TGTGCTAGCAGCTTAGCTTCCGGGAGAGAGCAGTTCTTC. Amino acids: CASSLASGREQFF.

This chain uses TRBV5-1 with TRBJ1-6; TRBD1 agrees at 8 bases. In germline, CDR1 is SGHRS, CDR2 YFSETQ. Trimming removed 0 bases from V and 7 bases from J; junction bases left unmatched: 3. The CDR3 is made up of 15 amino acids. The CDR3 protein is CASSLETGENSPLHF. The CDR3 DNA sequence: TGCGCCAGCAGCTTGGAGACAGGGGAAAATTCACCCCTCCACTTT.

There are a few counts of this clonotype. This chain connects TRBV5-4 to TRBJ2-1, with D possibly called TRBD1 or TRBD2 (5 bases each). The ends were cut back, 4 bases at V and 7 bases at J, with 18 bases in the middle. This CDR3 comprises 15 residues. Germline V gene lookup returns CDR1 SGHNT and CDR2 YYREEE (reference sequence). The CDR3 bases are TGTGCCAGCAGCATGGACGGGGCCACGGGTAATGAGCAGTTCTTC. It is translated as CASSMDGATGNEQFF. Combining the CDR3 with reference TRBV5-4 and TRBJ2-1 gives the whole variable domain ETGVTQSPTHLIKTRGQQVTLRCSSQSGHNTVSWYQQALGQGPQFIFQYYREEENGRGNFPPRFSGLQFPNYSSELNVNALELDDSALYLCASSMDGATGNEQFFGPGTRLTVL.

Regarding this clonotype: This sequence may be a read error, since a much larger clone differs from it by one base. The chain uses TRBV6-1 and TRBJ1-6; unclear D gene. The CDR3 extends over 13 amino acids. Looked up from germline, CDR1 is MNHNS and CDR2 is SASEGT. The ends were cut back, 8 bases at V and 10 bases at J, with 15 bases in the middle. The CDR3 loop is CASGATLGSPLHF. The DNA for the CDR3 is TGTGCCAGCGGCGCAACCCTGGGCTCACCCCTCCACTTT.

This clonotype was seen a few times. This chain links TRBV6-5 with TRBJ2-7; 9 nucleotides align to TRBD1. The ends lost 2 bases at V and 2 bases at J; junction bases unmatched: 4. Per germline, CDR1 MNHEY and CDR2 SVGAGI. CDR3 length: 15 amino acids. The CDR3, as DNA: TGTGCCAGCAGTTACAGGACAGGGGCACCCTACGAGCAGTACTTC. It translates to CASSYRTGAPYEQYF.